The clone carrying this T cell receptor beta chain is classed as medium-sized. Antigen: not known. TCR cDNA molecules were tagged individually, and each one carried a unique molecular identifier. Each CDR3 protein gets one entry after TCRdb re-called the 5' RACE reads with MiXCR. This table holds about 3,200 distinct CDR3 sequences, around two fifths found once. The CDR3 runs 16 residues. Germline V gene lookup returns CDR1 MDHEN and CDR2 SYDVKM. V was shortened by 4 bases and J by 7 bases, with 23 bases between the two germline ends. The time point is: sample taken at primary tumor resection. From tumor, nontumor lung or frozen PBMC, whole RNA was taken unsorted for sequencing. The donors were 72 patients with non-small cell lung cancer that was early-stage and untreated. The entry originates in a study of spatial heterogeneity in lung cancer. General observations from the study: In blood, ubiquitous expanded tumor TCRs appeared more at resection than follow-up.

The clonotype originates from a male donor with early-stage non-small cell lung cancer. The chain joins TRBV28 to TRBJ2-7; D call uncertain. This specimen consisted of PBMCs, obtained at surgery. CDR3 sequence: CASSSTPSAFAFEQYF. The CDR3 coding sequence is TGTGCCAGCAGTTCGACCCCCTCGGCTTTTGCCTTTGAGCAGTACTTC.